Reported below is one T cell receptor beta chain. Its specificity is not known. Approximately 0.11 L of blood, on average, came from one heparinised draw per donor. cDNA synthesis used the whole RNA isolate, giving expressed TCRB sequences. TCRdb keeps only in-frame clones here, not all; method: immunoSEQ multiplex PCR. The sample consists of about 180,000 clones, about 12% of them appearing once. These data belong to a study of beta chain features in type 1 diabetes. Study-level information: Sorted cell examination encompassed roughly 98,000,000 cells across all samples. The study's findings and limits: A closer apparent resemblance between naive, central memory and Treg TCRB repertoires was seen in patients than in healthy donors. Any role of HLA type in TCRB rearrangement remained unresolved here.

The sequence was obtained from a woman under 30 in good health. The sequenced sample was central memory CD4+ T cells from blood.

The CDR3 coding sequence is TGTGCCAGCAGTGACGACGGGAGGTCTGGGAATGAGCAGTTCTTC. As protein: CASSDDGRSGNEQFF. The gene calls are TRBV2 and TRBJ2-1; 7 nucleotides align to TRBD2. Trimming cost V 3 bases and J 7 bases; bases outside gene matches: 9. Germline V gene lookup returns CDR1 SNHLY and CDR2 FYNNEI. The CDR3 spans 15 residues.